This note documents a single T cell receptor (beta chain) sequence. These data come from a study of shared clonotypes between healthy human individuals. Trimming stripped 5 bases from V and 5 bases from J, with 10 bases between. CDR3 length: 14 residues. The germline V gene has CDR1 ENHRY and CDR2 SYGVKD. Using immunoSEQ multiplex PCR, the repertoire was profiled, and TCRdb retains in-frame clones only, with some absent. The table lists some 2 million clones, 90% to 95% of them singletons. The chain is built from TRBV10-3 and TRBJ1-6, with D perhaps matching TRBD1 (6 bases). The receptor was isolated from a man younger than 35 in good health. Sequencing used naive CD4+ T cells sorted from blood. As to subset: CD45RA+ positively selected. The CDR3 protein is CAISYRVDNSPLHF. CDR3 nucleotides: TGTGCCATCAGTTACAGGGTAGATAATTCACCCCTCCACTTT.